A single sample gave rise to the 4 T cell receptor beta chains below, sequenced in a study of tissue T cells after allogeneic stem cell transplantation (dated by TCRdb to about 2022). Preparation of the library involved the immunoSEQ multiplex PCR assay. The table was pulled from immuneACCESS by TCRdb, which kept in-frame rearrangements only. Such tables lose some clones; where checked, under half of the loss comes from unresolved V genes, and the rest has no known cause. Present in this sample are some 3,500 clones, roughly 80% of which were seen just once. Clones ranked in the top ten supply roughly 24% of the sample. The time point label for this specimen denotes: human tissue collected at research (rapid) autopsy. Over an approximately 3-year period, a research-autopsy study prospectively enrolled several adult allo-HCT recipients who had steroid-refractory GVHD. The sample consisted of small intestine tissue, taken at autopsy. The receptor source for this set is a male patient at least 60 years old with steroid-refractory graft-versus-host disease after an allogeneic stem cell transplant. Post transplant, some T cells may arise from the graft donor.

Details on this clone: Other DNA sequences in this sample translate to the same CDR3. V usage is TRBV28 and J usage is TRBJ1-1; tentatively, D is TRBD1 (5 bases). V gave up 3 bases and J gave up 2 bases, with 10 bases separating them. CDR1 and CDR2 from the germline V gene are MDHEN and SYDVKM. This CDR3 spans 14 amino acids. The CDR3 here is CASSLWGDNTEAFF. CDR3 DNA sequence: TGTGCCAGCAGTTTGTGGGGCGATAACACTGAAGCTTTCTTT.

In DNA, the CDR3 is TGCGCCAGCAGCTTGGGAGGGGGCGGTGAGCAGTACTTC. Its translation is CASSLGGGGEQYF. The rearrangement links TRBV5-1 to TRBJ2-7, with 7 bases aligning to TRBD1. The germline gives CDR1 SGHRS, CDR2 YFSETQ. V shed 0 bases, J shed 7 bases, and the junction held 4 bases outside the gene matches. The CDR3 runs to 13 residues.

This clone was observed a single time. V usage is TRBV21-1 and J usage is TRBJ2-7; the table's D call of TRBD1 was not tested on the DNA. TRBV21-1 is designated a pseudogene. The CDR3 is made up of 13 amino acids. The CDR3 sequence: CASPQDASYEQYF. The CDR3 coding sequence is TGTGCCAGCCCCCAGGATGCCTCCTACGAGCAGTACTTC.

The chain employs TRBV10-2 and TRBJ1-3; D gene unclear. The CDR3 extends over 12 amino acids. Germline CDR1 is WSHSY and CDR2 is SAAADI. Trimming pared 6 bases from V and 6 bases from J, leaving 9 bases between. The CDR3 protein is CASRIGENTIYF. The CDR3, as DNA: TGCGCCAGCAGGATCGGAGAAAACACCATATATTTT.